This entry lists 18 T cell receptor beta chains sequenced from one sample in a study of blood T cell repertoires in COVID-19. Sequencing used immunoSEQ multiplex PCR; TCRdb keeps in-frame clones, though not all of them. The sample lists roughly 100,000 clones; over 70% were seen once. The sample was peripheral blood. The receptors come from a man in his 60s with acute or convalescent COVID-19.

The V gene is TRBV4-1, the J gene TRBJ1-2; D is uncertain. V lost 5 bases and J lost 0, with 7 bases in between. CDR3 length equals 13 residues. Germline V gives CDR1 MGHRA, CDR2 YSYEKL. The CDR3: CASSLETNYGYTF. CDR3 nucleotides: TGCGCCAGCAGCTTAGAGACTAACTATGGCTACACCTTC.

This chain connects TRBV29-1 to TRBJ1-2; TRBD1 is a possible D gene (5 bases). Trimming left V 7 bases short and J 6 bases short, with 12 bases between. Germline CDR1 SQVTM, CDR2 ANQGSEA. The CDR3 runs 11 residues. CDR3 nucleotides: TGCAGCGCTTCGGGGGGTGATGGCTACACCTTC. As protein: CSASGGDGYTF.

The V and J genes are TRBV10-3 and TRBJ1-1, with D unclear. Germline CDR1 ENHRY, CDR2 SYGVKD. With 6 bases removed from V and 1 base from J, the gap between germline ends came to 6 bases. This CDR3 region has 12 residues. The CDR3: CAISPGNTEAFF. For the CDR3, the DNA is TGTGCCATCAGCCCCGGGAACACTGAAGCTTTCTTT.

The CDR3 bases are TGTGCCAGCAGTAATGACAGGGGCTACAATGAGCAGTTCTTC. This translates into CASSNDRGYNEQFF. The chain carries TRBV6-2 or TRBV6-3 and TRBJ2-1, with 8 positions matching TRBD1. Trimming took 5 bases from V and 3 from J; bases not matched to a gene: 3. This CDR3 spans 14 amino acids. The germline gives CDR1 MNHEY, CDR2 SVGEGT.

The chain joins TRBV30 to TRBJ1-1; 8 bases align to TRBD1. This CDR3 is built from 13 residues. The V gene's germline CDR1 is GTSNPN and CDR2 SVGIG (reference sequence). The junction had 8 bases not matched to a gene; V was cut back by 0 bases and J by 11 bases. This CDR3 reads CAWSVTDRAVAFF. CDR3 DNA sequence: TGTGCCTGGAGTGTTACGGACAGGGCGGTGGCTTTCTTT. Using reference TRBV30 and TRBJ1-1 for the parts outside the CDR3, the full variable domain is SQTIHQWPATLVQPVGSPLSLECTVEGTSNPNLYWYRQAAGRGLQLLFYSVGIGQISSEVPQNLSASRPQDRQFILSSKKLLLSDSGFYLCAWSVTDRAVAFFGQGTRLTVV.

This chain links TRBV6-5 with TRBJ2-2; 8 bases align to TRBD2. Germline V CDR1 and CDR2: MNHEY, SVGAGI. The junction had 12 bases not matched to a gene; V was cut back by 6 bases and J by 12 bases. The CDR3 runs 14 residues. This CDR3 is CASSTLAGYVKLFF. The CDR3 bases are TGTGCCAGCAGCACTTTAGCGGGATACGTGAAGCTGTTTTTT.

This clone appeared a few times. The CDR3 sequence is CASRQGQDEQFF. The CDR3 bases are TGTGCCAGCAGACAGGGGCAGGATGAGCAGTTCTTC. V and J are TRBV19 and TRBJ2-1, with TRBD1 identical over 8 bases. V shed 9 bases and J 8 bases; nucleotides not matched to a gene: 6. Germline V gives CDR1 LNHDA, CDR2 SQIVND (reference sequence). The CDR3 sequence is 12 residues long.

The chain combines TRBV25-1 with TRBJ1-1, with 7 bases that match TRBD1. CDR3 length: 14 residues. Germline V gene sequence: CDR1 MGHDK, CDR2 SYGVNS. Trimming at V came to 6 bases and at J to 4 bases, leaving 8 bases not matched to a gene. CDR3 sequence (DNA): TGTGCCAGCAGACAGGCAGGGGGAGGCACTGAAGCTTTCTTT. It translates to CASRQAGGGTEAFF.

This clone was observed a few times. V gene TRBV7-2 combines with J gene TRBJ2-4, with 8 bases fitting TRBD1. V was pared by 4 bases and J by 6 bases, with 2 bases of the junction left unmatched. CDR1 and CDR2 from the germline V gene are SGHTA and FQGNSA. This CDR3 spans 13 amino acids. The CDR3 region has the DNA TGTGCCAGCAGCTATGACAGGGGAAACATTCAGTACTTC. As protein: CASSYDRGNIQYF.

The chain carries TRBV7-2 and TRBJ2-5; TRBD2 aligns across 11 bases. Germline CDR1 SGHTA, CDR2 FQGNSA. J lost 3 bases, V lost 5 bases, and 2 bases had no gene match. The CDR3 has 14 residues. This CDR3 is CASSATSGKETQYF. The CDR3 DNA is TGTGCCAGCAGCGCGACTAGCGGGAAAGAGACCCAGTACTTC. The variable domain in full, with the rest retrieved from reference TRBV7-2 and TRBJ2-5, is GAGVSQSPSNKVTEKGKDVELRCDPISGHTALYWYRQSLGQGLEFLIYFQGNSAPDKSGLPSDRFSAERTGGSVSTLTIQRTQQEDSAVYLCASSATSGKETQYFGPGTRLLVL.

The chain carries TRBV12-3 or TRBV12-4 and TRBJ1-6, with a possible D match to TRBD1 (5 bases). V dropped 3 bases and J dropped 9 bases, with 9 bases sitting between them. The CDR3 covers 13 residues. The CDR3 nucleotides read TGTGCCAGCAGTTTCTCCCAGGGTTCACCCCTCCACTTT. Protein: CASSFSQGSPLHF.

This clone was counted once. This sequence joins TRBV19 and TRBJ1-5; a possible D gene is TRBD1 (6 bases). This CDR3 has 13 residues. CDR1 is LNHDA and CDR2 is SQIVND in the germline V gene (reference sequence). Deletions cut 1 base from V and 8 bases from J, with 9 bases between. The DNA for the CDR3 is TGTGCCAGTAGTATAGGGTACAGGGAGCCCCAGCATTTT. As protein: CASSIGYREPQHF.

CDR3 protein: CASSVGTAENTIYF. DNA for the CDR3: TGTGCCAGCAGCGTGGGGACAGCAGAAAACACCATATATTTT. The chain carries TRBV9 and TRBJ1-3, with 7 bases that match TRBD1. Per the germline V gene, CDR1 is SGDLS and CDR2 is YYNGEE. Trimming took 2 bases from V and 6 from J; bases not matched to a gene: 5. The CDR3 covers 14 residues.

This chain joins TRBV14 and TRBJ1-2, with TRBD1 matching over 10 bases. Germline loops: CDR1 SGHDN, CDR2 FVKESK. V lost 0 bases and J lost 7; bases outside the gene matches: 8. The CDR3 spans 16 residues. Written as DNA, the CDR3 is TGTGCCAGCAGCCAAGATTCCCTGGACAGGGGGGGTGGCTACACCTTC. Residues: CASSQDSLDRGGGYTF.

The CDR3 here is CASSQGGLGAEQFF. The CDR3 region has the DNA TGTGCCAGCAGCCAAGGGGGTTTAGGGGCTGAGCAGTTCTTC. The rearrangement links TRBV3-1 (or the pseudogene TRBV3-2) to TRBJ2-1, with a tentative D call TRBD1 (5 bases). With 1 base removed from V and 9 bases from J, the gap between germline ends came to 13 bases. The length of the CDR3 is 14 residues. Germline lookup yields CDR1 LGHDT and CDR2 YNNKEL (reference sequence).

The chain recombines TRBV19 with TRBJ1-1, with 7 bases identical to TRBD1. The germline gives CDR1 LNHDA, CDR2 SQIVND (reference sequence). The CDR3 spans 18 residues. Unmatched junction bases numbered 16, after V lost 1 base and J lost 5 bases. The CDR3 region has the DNA TGTGCCAGTAGTATAGTCACAGGGGCACCCACCTCACGGACTGAAGCTTTCTTT. Residues: CASSIVTGAPTSRTEAFF.

The gene calls are TRBV9 and TRBJ1-1; D gene unclear. V lost 0 bases and J 7 bases, leaving 10 bases between the germline ends. Per germline, CDR1 SGDLS and CDR2 YYNGEE. The CDR3 contains 13 residues. The CDR3 loop reads CASSVGGGVEAFF. DNA for the CDR3: TGTGCCAGCAGCGTAGGTGGAGGAGTTGAAGCTTTCTTT.

This chain links TRBV7-6 with TRBJ2-1; the match to TRBD2 covers 9 bases. This CDR3 has 15 residues. Germline V lookup: CDR1 SGHVS, CDR2 FNYEAQ. V gave up 3 bases and J gave up 7 bases; unmatched junction bases: 7. The CDR3 DNA reads TGTGCCAGCAGCTTGGGCGGGGGGGCCGTTAATGAGCAGTTCTTC. This sequence encodes CASSLGGGAVNEQFF.